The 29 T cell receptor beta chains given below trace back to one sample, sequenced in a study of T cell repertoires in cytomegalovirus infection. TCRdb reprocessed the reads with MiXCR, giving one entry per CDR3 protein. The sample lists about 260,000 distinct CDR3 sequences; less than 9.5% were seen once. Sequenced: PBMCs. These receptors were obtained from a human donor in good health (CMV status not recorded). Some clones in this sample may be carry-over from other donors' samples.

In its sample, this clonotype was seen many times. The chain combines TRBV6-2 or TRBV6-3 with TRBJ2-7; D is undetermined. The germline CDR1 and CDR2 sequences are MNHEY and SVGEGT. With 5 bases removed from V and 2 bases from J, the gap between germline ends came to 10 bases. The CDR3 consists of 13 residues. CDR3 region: CASSNGRAYEQYF. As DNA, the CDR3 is TGTGCCAGCAGTAACGGACGGGCCTACGAGCAGTACTTC.

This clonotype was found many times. The CDR3 region is CSVPDPVDPRNYTF. DNA of the CDR3: TGCAGCGTACCCGACCCAGTGGATCCACGTAACTACACCTTC. The chain links TRBV29-1 to TRBJ1-2; D not resolved. The CDR3 runs 14 residues. The germline gives CDR1 SQVTM, CDR2 ANQGSEA. V lost 6 bases and J lost 10, with 24 bases in between.

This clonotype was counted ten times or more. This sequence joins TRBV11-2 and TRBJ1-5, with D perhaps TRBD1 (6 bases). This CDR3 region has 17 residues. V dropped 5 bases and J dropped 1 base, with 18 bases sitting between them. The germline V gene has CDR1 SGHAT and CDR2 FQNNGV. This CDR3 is CASSPMSGVGSNQPQHF. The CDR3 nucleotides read TGTGCCAGCAGCCCAATGTCAGGGGTCGGGAGCAATCAGCCCCAGCATTTT.

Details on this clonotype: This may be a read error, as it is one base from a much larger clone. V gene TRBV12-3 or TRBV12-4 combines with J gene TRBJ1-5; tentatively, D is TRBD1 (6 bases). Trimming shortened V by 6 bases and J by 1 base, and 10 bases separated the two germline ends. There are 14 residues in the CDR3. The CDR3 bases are TGTGCCAGCAGATTACAGGGAAGCAATCAGCCCCAGCATTTT. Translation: CASRLQGSNQPQHF.

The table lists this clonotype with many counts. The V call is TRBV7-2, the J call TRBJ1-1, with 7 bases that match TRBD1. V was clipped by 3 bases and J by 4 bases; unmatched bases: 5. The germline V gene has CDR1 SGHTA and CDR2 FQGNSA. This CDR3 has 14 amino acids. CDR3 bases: TGTGCCAGCAGCTTCCAGGGGGGCGGCACTGAAGCTTTCTTT. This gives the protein CASSFQGGGTEAFF.

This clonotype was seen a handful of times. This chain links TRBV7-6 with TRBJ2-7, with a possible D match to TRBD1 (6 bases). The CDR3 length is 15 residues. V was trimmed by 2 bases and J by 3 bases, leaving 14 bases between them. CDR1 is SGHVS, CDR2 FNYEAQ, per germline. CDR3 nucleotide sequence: TGTGCCAGCAGCTTAAAACAGGGCGGAATCTACGAGCAGTACTTC. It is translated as CASSLKQGGIYEQYF.

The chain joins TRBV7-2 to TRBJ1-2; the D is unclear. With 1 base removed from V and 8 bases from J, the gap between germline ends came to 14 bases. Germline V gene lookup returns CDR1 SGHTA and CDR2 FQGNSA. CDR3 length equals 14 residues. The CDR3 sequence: CASSLVNPTQGYTF. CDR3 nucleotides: TGTGCCAGCAGCTTAGTTAATCCGACTCAGGGCTACACCTTC.

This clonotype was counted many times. The CDR3 DNA reads as TGCGCCAGCAGCTCGGGACAGCGTGGCTACACCTTC. Protein product: CASSSGQRGYTF. This rearrangement joins TRBV5-1 to TRBJ1-2, with TRBD1 identical over 7 bases. Trimming removed 3 bases from V and 7 bases from J; junction bases left unmatched: 3. Germline assignment: CDR1 SGHRS and CDR2 YFSETQ. The CDR3 runs 12 residues. Combining the CDR3 with reference TRBV5-1 and TRBJ1-2 gives the whole variable domain KAGVTQTPRYLIKTRGQQVTLSCSPISGHRSVSWYQQTPGQGLQFLFEYFSETQRNKGNFPGRFSGRQFSNSRSEMNVSTLELGDSALYLCASSSGQRGYTFGSGTRLTVV.

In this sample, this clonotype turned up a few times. The CDR3 loop reads CASSFRPGEAQPQHF. CDR3 coding DNA: TGTGCCAGCAGCTTTCGCCCAGGGGAAGCTCAGCCCCAGCATTTT. The chain couples TRBV3-1 to TRBJ1-5, with D possibly being TRBD1 (6 bases). The germline V and J ends were trimmed by 5 bases and 6 bases, with 17 bases remaining between them. This CDR3 has 15 amino acids. Germline lookup yields CDR1 LGHDT and CDR2 YNNKEL (reference sequence).

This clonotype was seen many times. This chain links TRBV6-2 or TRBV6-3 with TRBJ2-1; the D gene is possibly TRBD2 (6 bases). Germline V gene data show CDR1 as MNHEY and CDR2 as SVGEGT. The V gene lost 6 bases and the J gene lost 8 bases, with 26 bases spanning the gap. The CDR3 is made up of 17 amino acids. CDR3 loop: CASRHLGGRVGLDEQFF. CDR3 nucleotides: TGTGCCAGCAGACACCTGGGAGGAAGGGTGGGTTTAGATGAGCAGTTCTTC.

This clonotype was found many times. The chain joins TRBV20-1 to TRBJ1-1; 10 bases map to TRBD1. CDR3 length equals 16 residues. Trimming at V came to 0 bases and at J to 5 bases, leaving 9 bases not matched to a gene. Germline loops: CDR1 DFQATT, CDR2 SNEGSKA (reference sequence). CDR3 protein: CSARDLRTGGWTEAFF. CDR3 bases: TGCAGTGCTAGAGACCTTAGGACAGGGGGTTGGACTGAAGCTTTCTTT.

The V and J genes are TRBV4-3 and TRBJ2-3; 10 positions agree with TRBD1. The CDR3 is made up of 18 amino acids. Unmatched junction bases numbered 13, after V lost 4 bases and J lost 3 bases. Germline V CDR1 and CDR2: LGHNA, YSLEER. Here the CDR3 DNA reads TGCGCCAGCAGCCTCGTATGGCACGGGACAGGGGATACAGATACGCAGTATTTT. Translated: CASSLVWHGTGDTDTQYF.

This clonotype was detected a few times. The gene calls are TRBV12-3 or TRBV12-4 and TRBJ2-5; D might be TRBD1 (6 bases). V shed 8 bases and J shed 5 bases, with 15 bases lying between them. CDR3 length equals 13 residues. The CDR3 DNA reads TGTGCCAGCGGCGGACAGCTTGTTGAGACCCAGTACTTC. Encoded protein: CASGGQLVETQYF.

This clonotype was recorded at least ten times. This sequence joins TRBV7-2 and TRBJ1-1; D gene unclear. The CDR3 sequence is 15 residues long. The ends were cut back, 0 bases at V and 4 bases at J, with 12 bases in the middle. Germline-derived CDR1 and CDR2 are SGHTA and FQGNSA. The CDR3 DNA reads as TGTGCCAGCAGCTTAGCAAGTCAGAGTACCACTGAAGCTTTCTTT. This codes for CASSLASQSTTEAFF.

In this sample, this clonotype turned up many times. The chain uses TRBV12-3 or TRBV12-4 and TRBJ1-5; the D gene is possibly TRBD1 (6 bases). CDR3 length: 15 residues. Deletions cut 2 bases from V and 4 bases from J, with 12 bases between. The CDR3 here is CASSLRGQGNQPQHF. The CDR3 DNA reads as TGTGCCAGCAGTTTAAGGGGTCAGGGGAATCAGCCCCAGCATTTT.

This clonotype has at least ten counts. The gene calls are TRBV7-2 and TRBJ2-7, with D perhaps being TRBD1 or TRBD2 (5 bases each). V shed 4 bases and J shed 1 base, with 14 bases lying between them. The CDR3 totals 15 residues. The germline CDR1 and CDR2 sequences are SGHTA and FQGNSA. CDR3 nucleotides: TGTGCCAGCAGCTACCCCGGGACGGGGTCCTACGAGCAGTACTTC. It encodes CASSYPGTGSYEQYF. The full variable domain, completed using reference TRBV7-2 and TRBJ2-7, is GAGVSQSPSNKVTEKGKDVELRCDPISGHTALYWYRQSLGQGLEFLIYFQGNSAPDKSGLPSDRFSAERTGGSVSTLTIQRTQQEDSAVYLCASSYPGTGSYEQYFGPGTRLTVT.

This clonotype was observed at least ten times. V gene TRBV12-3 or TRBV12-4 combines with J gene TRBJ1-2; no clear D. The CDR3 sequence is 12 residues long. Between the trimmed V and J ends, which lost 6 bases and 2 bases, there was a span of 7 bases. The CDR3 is CASSRGNYGYTF. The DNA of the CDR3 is TGTGCCAGCAGCAGAGGGAACTATGGCTACACCTTC.

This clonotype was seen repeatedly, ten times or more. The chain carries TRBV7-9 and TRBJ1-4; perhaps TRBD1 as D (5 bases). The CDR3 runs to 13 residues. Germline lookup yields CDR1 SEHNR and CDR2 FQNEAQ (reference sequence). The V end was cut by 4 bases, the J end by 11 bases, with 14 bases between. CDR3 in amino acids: CASSSQGTDKLFF. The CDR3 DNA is TGTGCCAGCAGCTCTCAGGGAACTGACAAACTGTTTTTT.

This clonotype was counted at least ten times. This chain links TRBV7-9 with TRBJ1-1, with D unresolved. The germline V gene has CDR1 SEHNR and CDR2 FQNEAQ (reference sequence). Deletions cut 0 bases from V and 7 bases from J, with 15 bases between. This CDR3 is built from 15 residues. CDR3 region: CASSLAKGRTDEAFF. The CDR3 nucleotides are TGTGCCAGCAGCTTAGCGAAGGGCCGCACGGATGAAGCTTTCTTT.

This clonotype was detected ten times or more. The CDR3, as DNA: TGTGCCAGCAGTATTGTGGACACCGGGGAGCTGTTTTTT. Translated, it gives CASSIVDTGELFF. The V call is TRBV7-2, the J call TRBJ2-2, with no clear D. The CDR3 has 13 amino acids. V dropped 6 bases and J dropped 3 bases, with 8 bases sitting between them. Germline lookup yields CDR1 SGHTA and CDR2 FQGNSA.

The CDR3 nucleotides read TGTGCCAGCAGCTCCTATGGTAGCGGGAGTTACGATGAGCAGTTCTTC. Its protein product is CASSSYGSGSYDEQFF. The chain employs TRBV5-8 and TRBJ2-1, with 9 bases lining up with TRBD2. With V trimmed by 3 bases and J by 8 bases, 12 bases remained unmatched. Germline CDR1 is SGHTS and CDR2 is YDEGEE. The CDR3 runs to 16 residues. The full variable domain, completed using reference TRBV5-8 and TRBJ2-1, is EAGVTQSPTHLIKTRGQQATLRCSPISGHTSVYWYQQALGLGLQFLLWYDEGEERNRGNFPPRFSGRQFPNYSSELNVNALELEDSALYLCASSSYGSGSYDEQFFGPGTRLTVL.

CDR3: CSVAFLGTAHETQYF. DNA of the CDR3: TGCAGCGTTGCCTTCCTAGGGACTGCTCATGAGACCCAGTACTTC. The chain joins TRBV29-1 to TRBJ2-5; maybe TRBD2 (6 bases). Germline CDR1 SQVTM, CDR2 ANQGSEA. V was pared by 4 bases and J by 5 bases, with 20 bases between. The CDR3 has 15 residues.

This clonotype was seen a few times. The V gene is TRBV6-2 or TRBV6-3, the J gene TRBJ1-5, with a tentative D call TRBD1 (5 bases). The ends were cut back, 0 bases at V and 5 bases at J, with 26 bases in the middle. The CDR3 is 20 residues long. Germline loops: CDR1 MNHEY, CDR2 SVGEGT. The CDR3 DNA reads TGTGCCAGCAGTTACTCGATGGGATGGGGTCCAGGGTCTGGGTATCAGCCCCAGCATTTT. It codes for CASSYSMGWGPGSGYQPQHF.

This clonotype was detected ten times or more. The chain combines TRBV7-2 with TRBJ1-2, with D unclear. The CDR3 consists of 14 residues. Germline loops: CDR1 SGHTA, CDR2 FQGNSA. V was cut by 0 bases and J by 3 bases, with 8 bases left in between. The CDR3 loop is CASSLANGDYGYTF. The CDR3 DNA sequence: TGTGCCAGCAGCTTAGCGAACGGAGACTATGGCTACACCTTC.

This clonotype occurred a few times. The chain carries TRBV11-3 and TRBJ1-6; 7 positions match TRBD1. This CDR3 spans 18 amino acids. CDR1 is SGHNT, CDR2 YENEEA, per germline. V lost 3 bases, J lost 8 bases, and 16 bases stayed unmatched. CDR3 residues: CASSFQQGIYLRDSPLHF. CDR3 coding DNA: TGTGCCAGCAGCTTTCAACAGGGGATCTACCTAAGGGATTCACCCCTCCACTTT.

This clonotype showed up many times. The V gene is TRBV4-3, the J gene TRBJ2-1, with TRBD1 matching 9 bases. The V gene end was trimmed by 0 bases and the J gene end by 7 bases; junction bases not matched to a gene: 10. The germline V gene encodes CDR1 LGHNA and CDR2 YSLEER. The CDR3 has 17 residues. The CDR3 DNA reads TGCGCCAGCAGCCAAGATCTACCCGGGACAGGGATGAATGAGCAGTTCTTC. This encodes CASSQDLPGTGMNEQFF.

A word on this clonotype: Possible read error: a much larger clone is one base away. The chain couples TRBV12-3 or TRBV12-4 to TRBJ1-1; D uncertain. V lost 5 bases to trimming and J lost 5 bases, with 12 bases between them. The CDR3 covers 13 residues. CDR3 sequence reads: CASSMRVPTEAFF. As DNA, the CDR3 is TGTGCCAGCAGTATGAGGGTTCCGACTGAAGCTTTCTTT.

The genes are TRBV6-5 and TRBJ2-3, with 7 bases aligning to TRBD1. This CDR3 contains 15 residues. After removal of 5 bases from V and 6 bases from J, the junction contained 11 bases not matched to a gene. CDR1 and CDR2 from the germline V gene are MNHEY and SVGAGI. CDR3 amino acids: CASSEGQWTRDTQYF. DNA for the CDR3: TGTGCCAGCAGTGAGGGACAGTGGACCAGGGATACGCAGTATTTT.

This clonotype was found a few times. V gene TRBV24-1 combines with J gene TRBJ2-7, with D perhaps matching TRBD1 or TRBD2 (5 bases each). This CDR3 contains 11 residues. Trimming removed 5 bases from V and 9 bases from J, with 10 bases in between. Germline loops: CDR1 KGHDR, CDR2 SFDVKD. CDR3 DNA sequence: TGTGCCACCAGTGGTGGTGGGGGGCAGTACTTC. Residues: CATSGGGGQYF.